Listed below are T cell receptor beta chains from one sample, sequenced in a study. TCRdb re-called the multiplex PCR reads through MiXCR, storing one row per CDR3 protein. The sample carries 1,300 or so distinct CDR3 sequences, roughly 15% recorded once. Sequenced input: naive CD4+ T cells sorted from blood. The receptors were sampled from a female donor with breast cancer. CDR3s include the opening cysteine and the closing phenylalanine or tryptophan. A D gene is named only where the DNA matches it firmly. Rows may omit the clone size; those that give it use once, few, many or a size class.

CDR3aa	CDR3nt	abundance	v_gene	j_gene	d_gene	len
CASSRTDYGYTF	TGTGCCAGCAGCCGGACTGACTATGGCTACACCTTC	medium-sized	TRBV12-3/TRBV12-4	TRBJ1-2	NA	12
CASSWDRGYGYTF	TGTGCCAGCAGTTGGGACAGGGGTTATGGCTACACCTTC	medium-sized	TRBV12-3/TRBV12-4	TRBJ1-2	TRBD1	13
CAPRGDGVYGYTF	TGTGCACCGCGGGGAGACGGAGTTTATGGCTACACCTTC	NA	TRBV12-3/TRBV12-4	TRBJ1-2	NA	13
CASSLSGTVNGYTF	TGTGCCAGCAGTTTATCCGGGACAGTCAATGGCTACACCTTC	many	TRBV12-3/TRBV12-4	TRBJ1-2	TRBD1	14
CASSLEGAGGYTF	TGTGCCAGCAGTTTAGAAGGGGCTGGCGGCTACACCTTC	many	TRBV12-3/TRBV12-4	TRBJ1-2	NA	13
CASSLLRGYGYTF	TGTGCCAGCAGTTTGCTCAGGGGCTATGGCTACACCTTC	many	TRBV12-3/TRBV12-4	TRBJ1-2	NA	13
CASSFQLAGYGYTF	TGTGCCAGCAGTTTCCAGTTGGCGGGATATGGCTACACCTTC	many	TRBV12-3/TRBV12-4	TRBJ1-2	NA	14
CASSSGQGVGYTF	TGTGCCAGCAGCTCTGGACAGGGAGTAGGCTACACCTTC	medium-sized	TRBV12-3/TRBV12-4	TRBJ1-2	TRBD1	13
CASSLRYPRGYTF	TGTGCCAGCAGTTTACGGTACCCCAGGGGCTACACCTTC	NA	TRBV12-3/TRBV12-4	TRBJ1-2	NA	13
CASSSQGAYGYTF	TGTGCCAGCAGTTCACAGGGCGCCTATGGCTACACCTTC	medium-sized	TRBV12-3/TRBV12-4	TRBJ1-2	NA	13
CASRAYYGYTF	TGTGCCAGCAGGGCGTACTATGGCTACACCTTC	medium-sized	TRBV12-3/TRBV12-4	TRBJ1-2	NA	11
CASRPTGQVDGYTF	TGTGCCAGCAGACCGACGGGACAAGTGGATGGCTACACCTTC	NA	TRBV12-3/TRBV12-4	TRBJ1-2	NA	14
CASSPGTAYGYTF	TGTGCCAGCAGCCCCGGGACGGCGTATGGCTACACCTTC	NA	TRBV12-3/TRBV12-4	TRBJ1-2	NA	13
CASSLIMGRAYGYTF	TGTGCCAGCAGTTTAATCATGGGAAGGGCCTATGGCTACACCTTC	many	TRBV12-3/TRBV12-4	TRBJ1-2	NA	15
CASSFPGQNYGYTF	TGTGCCAGCAGTTTCCCGGGACAGAACTATGGCTACACCTTC	NA	TRBV12-3/TRBV12-4	TRBJ1-2	TRBD1	14
CASSFEGQGLVDTF	TGTGCCAGCAGTTTCGAGGGACAGGGGTTAGTCGACACCTTC	few	TRBV12-3/TRBV12-4	TRBJ1-2	TRBD1	14
CASGLVMDAHGYTF	TGTGCTAGTGGTTTGGTAATGGATGCTCATGGCTACACCTTC	medium-sized	TRBV12-5	TRBJ1-2	NA	14
CASSSDKFGYTF	TGTGCCAGCAGTTCCGACAAGTTTGGCTACACCTTC	medium-sized	TRBV12-3/TRBV12-4	TRBJ1-2	NA	12
CASGTAGYGYTF	TGTGCCAGCGGGACAGCTGGCTATGGCTACACCTTC	medium-sized	TRBV12-3/TRBV12-4	TRBJ1-2	TRBD1	12
CASSLGQLNYGYTF	TGTGCCAGCAGTTTAGGACAGCTTAACTATGGCTACACCTTC	medium-sized	TRBV12-3/TRBV12-4	TRBJ1-2	NA	14
CASSLAQGHYGYTF	TGTGCCAGCAGTTTAGCCCAGGGACACTATGGCTACACCTTC	medium-sized	TRBV12-3/TRBV12-4	TRBJ1-2	NA	14
CASSLLYGYTF	TGTGCCAGCAGTTTGCTCTATGGCTACACCTTC	large	TRBV12-3/TRBV12-4	TRBJ1-2	NA	11
CASRKQGITYGYTF	TGTGCCAGCAGGAAACAGGGGATAACCTATGGCTACACCTTC	large	TRBV12-3/TRBV12-4	TRBJ1-2	TRBD1	14
CASRSGTGLSYGYTF	TGTGCCAGCAGATCCGGGACAGGCCTATCCTATGGCTACACCTTC	many	TRBV12-3/TRBV12-4	TRBJ1-2	TRBD1	15
CASSFGQGGGYTF	TGTGCCAGCAGTTTCGGGCAGGGCGGCGGCTACACCTTC	few	TRBV12-3/TRBV12-4	TRBJ1-2	NA	13
CASSLKRLNYGYTF	TGTGCCAGCAGTTTAAAGCGTCTGAACTATGGCTACACCTTC	many	TRBV12-3/TRBV12-4	TRBJ1-2	NA	14
CASSPGQGYGYTF	TGTGCCAGCAGCCCGGGACAGGGGTATGGCTACACCTTC	medium-sized	TRBV12-3/TRBV12-4	TRBJ1-2	TRBD1	13
CASSFGTPYGYTF	TGTGCCAGCAGTTTTGGGACACCCTATGGCTACACCTTC	medium-sized	TRBV12-3/TRBV12-4	TRBJ1-2	NA	13
CASSRTGSYGYTF	TGTGCCAGCAGCCGAACAGGGAGTTATGGCTACACCTTC	many	TRBV12-3/TRBV12-4	TRBJ1-2	NA	13
CASSFPGQAVSGYTF	TGTGCCAGCAGTTTCCCGGGACAGGCGGTATCTGGCTACACCTTC	many	TRBV12-3/TRBV12-4	TRBJ1-2	TRBD1	15
CASNPAGRTDYGYTF	TGTGCCAGCAACCCGGCAGGACGGACTGACTATGGCTACACCTTC	medium-sized	TRBV12-3/TRBV12-4	TRBJ1-2	NA	15
CASSLADRLYGYTF	TGTGCCAGCAGTTTAGCCGACCGCCTCTATGGCTACACCTTC	medium-sized	TRBV12-3/TRBV12-4	TRBJ1-2	NA	14
CASSLSEGRGYTF	TGTGCCAGCAGTTTAAGCGAGGGACGTGGCTACACCTTC	NA	TRBV12-3/TRBV12-4	TRBJ1-2	NA	13
CASSPDQFYGYTF	TGTGCCAGCAGCCCGGACCAGTTCTATGGCTACACCTTC	medium-sized	TRBV12-3/TRBV12-4	TRBJ1-2	NA	13
CASSFGGRANYGYTF	TGTGCCAGCAGTTTTGGAGGGAGAGCTAACTATGGCTACACCTTC	many	TRBV12-3/TRBV12-4	TRBJ1-2	NA	15
CASSRYGYTF	TGTGCCAGCAGTCGCTATGGCTACACCTTC	medium-sized	TRBV12-3/TRBV12-4	TRBJ1-2	NA	10
CASSAGQGGNYGYTF	TGTGCCAGCAGTGCCGGACAGGGTGGTAACTATGGCTACACCTTC	medium-sized	TRBV12-3/TRBV12-4	TRBJ1-2	TRBD1	15
CASRRPERGYTF	TGTGCCAGCAGGAGACCGGAGCGGGGCTACACCTTC	many	TRBV12-3/TRBV12-4	TRBJ1-2	NA	12
CASSRDRAHYGYTF	TGTGCCAGCAGTCGGGACAGGGCCCACTATGGCTACACCTTC	NA	TRBV12-3/TRBV12-4	TRBJ1-2	TRBD1	14
CASSWIYGYTF	TGTGCCAGCAGTTGGATCTATGGCTACACCTTC	medium-sized	TRBV12-3/TRBV12-4	TRBJ1-2	NA	11
CASRTGANYGYTF	TGTGCCAGCAGAACAGGAGCTAACTATGGCTACACCTTC	many	TRBV12-3/TRBV12-4	TRBJ1-2	NA	13
CASTNHQGGYTF	TGTGCCAGCACCAACCACCAGGGAGGCTACACCTTC	medium-sized	TRBV12-3/TRBV12-4	TRBJ1-2	NA	12
CASRRQKNLSGYTF	TGTGCCAGCAGGAGACAGAAGAACCTATCCGGCTACACCTTC	large	TRBV12-3/TRBV12-4	TRBJ1-2	NA	14
CASSWQEGYGYTF	TGTGCCAGCAGCTGGCAAGAAGGGTATGGCTACACCTTC	medium-sized	TRBV12-3/TRBV12-4	TRBJ1-2	NA	13
CASSLVQGHYGYTF	TGTGCCAGCAGTTTAGTTCAGGGACACTATGGCTACACCTTC	NA	TRBV12-3/TRBV12-4	TRBJ1-2	NA	14
CASSQPARGYTF	TGTGCCAGCAGTCAGCCCGCGCGGGGCTACACCTTC	many	TRBV12-3/TRBV12-4	TRBJ1-2	NA	12
CASSPGQINYGYTF	TGTGCCAGCAGTCCGGGACAGATAAACTATGGCTACACCTTC	few	TRBV12-3/TRBV12-4	TRBJ1-2	TRBD1	14
CASSGTEAGLYGYTF	TGTGCCAGCAGCGGGACGGAAGCTGGGCTATATGGCTACACCTTC	medium-sized	TRBV12-3/TRBV12-4	TRBJ1-2	NA	15
CASGIMVGYTF	TGTGCTAGTGGCATCATGGTGGGCTACACCTTC	medium-sized	TRBV12-5	TRBJ1-2	NA	11
CASSPVSREGANYGYTF	TGTGCCAGCAGTCCAGTCTCCCGGGAAGGAGCTAACTATGGCTACACCTTC	many	TRBV12-3/TRBV12-4	TRBJ1-2	NA	17
CASSLGEGIVYGYTF	TGTGCCAGCAGTTTAGGAGAGGGGATCGTCTATGGCTACACCTTC	many	TRBV12-3/TRBV12-4	TRBJ1-2	NA	15